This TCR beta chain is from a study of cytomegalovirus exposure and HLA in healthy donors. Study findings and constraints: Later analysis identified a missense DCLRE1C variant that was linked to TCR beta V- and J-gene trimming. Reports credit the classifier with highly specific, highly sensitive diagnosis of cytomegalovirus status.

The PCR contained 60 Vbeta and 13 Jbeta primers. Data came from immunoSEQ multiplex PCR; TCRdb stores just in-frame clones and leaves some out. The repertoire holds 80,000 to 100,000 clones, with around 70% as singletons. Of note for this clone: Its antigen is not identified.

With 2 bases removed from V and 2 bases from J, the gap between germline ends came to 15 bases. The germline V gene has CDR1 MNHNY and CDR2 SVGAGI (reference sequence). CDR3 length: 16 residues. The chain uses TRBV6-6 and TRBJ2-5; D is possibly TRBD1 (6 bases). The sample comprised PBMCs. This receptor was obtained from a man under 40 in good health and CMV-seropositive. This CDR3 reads CASSYARGSPQETQYF. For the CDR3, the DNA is TGTGCCAGCAGTTACGCCAGGGGAAGCCCGCAAGAGACCCAGTACTTC.